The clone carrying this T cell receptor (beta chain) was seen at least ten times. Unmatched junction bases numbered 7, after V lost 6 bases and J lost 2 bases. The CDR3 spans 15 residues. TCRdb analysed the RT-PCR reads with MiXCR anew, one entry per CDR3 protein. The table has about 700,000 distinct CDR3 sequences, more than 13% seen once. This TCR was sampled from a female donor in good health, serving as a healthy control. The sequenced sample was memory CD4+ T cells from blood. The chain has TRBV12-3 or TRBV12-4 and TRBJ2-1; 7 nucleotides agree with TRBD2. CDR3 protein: CASSRDYQTYNEQFF. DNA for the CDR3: TGTGCCAGCAGCCGGGACTATCAGACCTACAATGAGCAGTTCTTC.